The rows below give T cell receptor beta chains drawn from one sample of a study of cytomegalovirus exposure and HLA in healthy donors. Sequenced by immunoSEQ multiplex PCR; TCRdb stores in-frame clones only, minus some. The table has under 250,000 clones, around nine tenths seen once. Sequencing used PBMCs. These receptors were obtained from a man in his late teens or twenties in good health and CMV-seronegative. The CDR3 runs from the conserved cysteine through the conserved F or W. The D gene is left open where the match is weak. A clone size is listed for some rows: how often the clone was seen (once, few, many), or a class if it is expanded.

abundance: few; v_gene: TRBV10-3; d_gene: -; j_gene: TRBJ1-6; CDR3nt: TGTGCCATCCAAGACAGCGATAATTCACCCCTCCACTTT; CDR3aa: CAIQDSDNSPLHF
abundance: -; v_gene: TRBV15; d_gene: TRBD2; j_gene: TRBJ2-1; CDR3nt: TGTGCCACCAGCACCACTAACGGCGGGAGCCCCTACAATGAGCAGTTCTTC; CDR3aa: CATSTTNGGSPYNEQFF
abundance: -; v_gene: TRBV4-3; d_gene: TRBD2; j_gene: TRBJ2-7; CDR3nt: TGCGCCAGCAGCCAAGCGGGAGGGGGGACCTACGAGCAGTACTTC; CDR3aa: CASSQAGGGTYEQYF
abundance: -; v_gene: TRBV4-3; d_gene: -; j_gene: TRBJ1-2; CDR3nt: TGCGCCAGCAGCCAAGAGCCAGGGGCTCACTATGGCTACACCTTC; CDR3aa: CASSQEPGAHYGYTF
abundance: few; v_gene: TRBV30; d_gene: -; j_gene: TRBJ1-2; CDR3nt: TGTGCCTGGAGTACCCAACAGGGAAGGGGCTACACCTTC; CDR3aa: CAWSTQQGRGYTF
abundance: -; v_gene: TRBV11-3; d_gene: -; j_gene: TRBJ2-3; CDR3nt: TGTGCCAGCAGCCCAGGGGTCACAGATACGCAGTATTTT; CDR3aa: CASSPGVTDTQYF
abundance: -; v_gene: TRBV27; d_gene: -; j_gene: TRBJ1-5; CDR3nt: TGTGCCAGCAGTTTCTCCGGCGGGTCCCAGCATTTT; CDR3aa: CASSFSGGSQHF
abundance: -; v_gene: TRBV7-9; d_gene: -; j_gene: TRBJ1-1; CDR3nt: TGTGCCAGCAGCTTAGGCCCCACAGAAGCTTTCTTT; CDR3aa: CASSLGPTEAFF
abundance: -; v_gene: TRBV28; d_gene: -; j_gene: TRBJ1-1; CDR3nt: TGTGCCAGCAGTTTAGTCGCCAGGGAAGCTTTCTTT; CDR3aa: CASSLVAREAFF
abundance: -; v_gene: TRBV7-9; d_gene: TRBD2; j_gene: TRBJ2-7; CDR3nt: TGTGCCAGCAGCTTAGGGACTAGCGGGGGGGCCTACGAGCAGTACTTC; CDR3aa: CASSLGTSGGAYEQYF
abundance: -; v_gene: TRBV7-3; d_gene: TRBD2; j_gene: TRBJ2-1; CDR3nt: TGTGCCAGCAGCCCGGGGGGTAGGTCGCGGGACTCCTACAATGAGCAGTTCTTC; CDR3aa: CASSPGGRSRDSYNEQFF
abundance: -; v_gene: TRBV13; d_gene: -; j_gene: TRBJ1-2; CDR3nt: TGTGCCAGCAGCTTGACCGGGTCCTATGGCTACACCTTC; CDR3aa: CASSLTGSYGYTF
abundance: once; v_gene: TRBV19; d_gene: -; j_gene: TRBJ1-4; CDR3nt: TGTGCCAGTAGTATAGGGCAGGGAAATGAAAAACTGTTTTTT; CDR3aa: CASSIGQGNEKLFF
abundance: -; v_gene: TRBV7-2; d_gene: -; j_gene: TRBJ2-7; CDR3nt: TGTGCCAGCAGCTCCCGCTACGAGCAGTACTTC; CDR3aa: CASSSRYEQYF
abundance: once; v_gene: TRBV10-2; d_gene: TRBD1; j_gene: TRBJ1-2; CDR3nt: TGCGCCAGCAGGGCCCTTGGACAGGAGGATGGCTACACCTTC; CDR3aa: CASRALGQEDGYTF
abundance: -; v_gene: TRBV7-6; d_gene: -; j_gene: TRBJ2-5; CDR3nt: TGTGCCAGCAGCTTAGCCTTAGTAAACCCGACCCAGTACTTC; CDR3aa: CASSLALVNPTQYF
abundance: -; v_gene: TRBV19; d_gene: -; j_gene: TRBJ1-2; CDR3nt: TGTGCCAGTGACCAGGGAAGCGGCTACACCTTC; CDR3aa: CASDQGSGYTF
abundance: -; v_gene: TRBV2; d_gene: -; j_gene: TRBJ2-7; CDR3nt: TGTGCCAGCAGTGAAGCGCGGGACTACGAGCAGTACTTC; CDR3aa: CASSEARDYEQYF
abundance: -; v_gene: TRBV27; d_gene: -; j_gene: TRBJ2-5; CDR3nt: TGTGCCAGCAGTTTGGGCGGGATAGCTCAAGAGACCCAGTACTTC; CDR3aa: CASSLGGIAQETQYF
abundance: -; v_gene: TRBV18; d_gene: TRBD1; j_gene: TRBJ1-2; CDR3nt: TGTGCCAGCTCACCGTGGACAGGGGGTTACTATGGCTACACCTTC; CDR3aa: CASSPWTGGYYGYTF